Below are 12 T cell receptor beta chains sequenced from a single sample in a study of T-cell reconstitution after alpha-beta-depleted transplantation in children. The TCRbeta library incorporated unique molecular identifiers. TCRdb passed the PCR reads through MiXCR, listing each CDR3 protein once. The sample shows roughly 20,000 distinct CDR3 sequences, 11% of them seen only once. The specimen was PBMCs from the stem cell graft donor, collected from the stem cell graft. The receptors come from a human donor who donated a stem cell graft to a child with chronic granulomatous disease.

This clonotype was seen many times. The V gene is TRBV28, the J gene TRBJ2-2, with D uncertain. Germline V gene sequence: CDR1 MDHEN, CDR2 SYDVKM. The CDR3 consists of 15 residues. V shed 3 bases and J shed 4 bases, with 12 bases lying between them. The CDR3 loop reads CASSFSGRGTGELFF. Written as DNA, the CDR3 is TGTGCCAGCAGTTTTTCCGGCCGAGGCACCGGGGAGCTGTTTTTT. The full variable domain, rest sourced from reference TRBV28 and TRBJ2-2, is DVKVTQSSRYLVKRTGEKVFLECVQDMDHENMFWYRQDPGLGLRLIYFSYDVKMKEKGDIPEGYSVSREKKERFSLILESASTNQTSMYLCASSFSGRGTGELFFGEGSRLTVL.

The chain carries TRBV29-1 and TRBJ1-1; unclear D gene. CDR3 length equals 14 residues. CDR1 is SQVTM, CDR2 ANQGSEA, per germline. V was shortened by 3 bases and J by 2 bases, with 13 bases between the two germline ends. In DNA form, the CDR3 reads TGCAGCGTTGACTTTTATACTGATAACACTGAAGCTTTCTTT. It is translated as CSVDFYTDNTEAFF.

This clonotype was recorded many times. V and J are TRBV20-1 and TRBJ2-5, with 8 nucleotides matching TRBD2. CDR1 DFQATT and CDR2 SNEGSKA come from the germline V gene (reference sequence). The length of the CDR3 is 14 residues. V trimming: 3 bases; J trimming: 4 bases; junction bases outside the gene matches: 7. In DNA form, the CDR3 reads TGCAGTGCTAGCGGGAGGGCCGAAAGAGAGACCCAGTACTTC. It specifies CSASGRAERETQYF.

This clonotype was counted at least ten times. The chain has TRBV5-1 and TRBJ2-3; the D gene is possibly TRBD2 (6 bases). Germline lookup yields CDR1 SGHRS and CDR2 YFSETQ. This CDR3 is built from 12 residues. V dropped 4 bases and J dropped 6 bases, with 9 bases sitting between them. CDR3 bases: TGCGCCAGCAGCCCCGCGGGGGATACGCAGTATTTT. Protein: CASSPAGDTQYF. Supplemented by reference TRBV5-1 and TRBJ2-3, the full variable domain reads KAGVTQTPRYLIKTRGQQVTLSCSPISGHRSVSWYQQTPGQGLQFLFEYFSETQRNKGNFPGRFSGRQFSNSRSEMNVSTLELGDSALYLCASSPAGDTQYFGPGTRLTVL.

This clonotype was seen repeatedly, ten times or more. The gene calls are TRBV5-5 and TRBJ1-2, with a possible D match to TRBD1 (5 bases). The V end lost 2 bases, the J end lost 8 bases, and 19 bases lay between the germline ends. The CDR3 loop spans 15 amino acids. Germline V CDR1 and CDR2: SGHKS, YYEKEE (reference sequence). CDR3 loop: CASSLGHPMFGGYTF. In nucleotides, the CDR3 is TGTGCCAGCAGCTTAGGACACCCGATGTTTGGAGGCTACACCTTC.

This clonotype was counted ten times or more. The chain employs TRBV4-1 and TRBJ1-1; tentatively, D is TRBD1 (6 bases). Germline CDR1 is MGHRA and CDR2 is YSYEKL. The V end was cut by 1 base, the J end by 3 bases, with 12 bases between. This CDR3 has 15 amino acids. The CDR3 reads CASSQVGASDTEAFF. Written as DNA, the CDR3 is TGCGCCAGCAGCCAAGTGGGGGCATCGGACACTGAAGCTTTCTTT.

This clonotype was observed many times. The chain links TRBV7-8 to TRBJ2-3; 8 nucleotides match TRBD2. The ends lost 2 bases at V and 3 bases at J; junction bases unmatched: 7. CDR3 size: 16 residues. The germline V gene has CDR1 SGHVS and CDR2 FQNEAQ. CDR3 sequence (DNA): TGTGCCAGCAGCTTAAGGGCGCTAGCGGGTACAGATACGCAGTATTTT. This codes for CASSLRALAGTDTQYF.

This sequence joins TRBV9 and TRBJ2-7; TRBD2 matches 12 bases. V lost 4 bases to trimming and J lost 7 bases; unmatched junction nucleotides: 9. The germline gives CDR1 SGDLS, CDR2 YYNGEE. The CDR3 length is 15 residues. Here the CDR3 DNA reads TGTGCCAGCAGCCTCGGGACTAGCGGGTTAGGTGAGCAGTACTTC. Protein product: CASSLGTSGLGEQYF.

This clonotype was seen a few times. A clone one base away is much larger, so this may be a read error. For the CDR3, the DNA is TGTGCCAGCAGCGCCCCGGCGAGGTTGGGGATTGCCAAAAACAGTCAGTACTTC. It is translated as CASSAPARLGIAKNSQYF. The chain employs TRBV7-8 and TRBJ2-4; the D is unclear. The CDR3 sequence is 18 residues long. Germline CDR1 reads SGHVS; CDR2 reads FQNEAQ.

There are many counts of this clonotype. J is TRBJ2-7 and V is TRBV20-1, with D perhaps TRBD2 (6 bases). With 3 bases removed from V and 2 bases from J, the gap between germline ends came to 14 bases. The germline V gene has CDR1 DFQATT and CDR2 SNEGSKA (reference sequence). The CDR3 sequence is 14 residues long. In nucleotides, the CDR3 is TGCAGTGCTAGCCCACGGGGGTTGGCCTACGAGCAGTACTTC. This encodes CSASPRGLAYEQYF.

This clonotype was seen at least ten times. The chain uses TRBV7-9 and TRBJ2-1; 12 bases align to TRBD2. V lost 6 bases, J lost 2 bases, and 2 bases stayed unmatched. Germline CDR1 and CDR2: SEHNR and FQNEAQ (reference sequence). This CDR3 is built from 15 residues. CDR3 sequence: CASRRLAGAYNEQFF. CDR3 sequence (DNA): TGTGCCAGCAGGAGACTAGCGGGGGCCTACAATGAGCAGTTCTTC.

The chain joins TRBV7-8 to TRBJ2-1, with 9 bases identical to TRBD2. In germline, CDR1 is SGHVS, CDR2 FQNEAQ. The CDR3 loop spans 16 amino acids. V shed 2 bases and J 0 bases; nucleotides not matched to a gene: 2. The CDR3 spells CASSLRREGSYNEQFF. The DNA of the CDR3 is TGTGCCAGCAGCTTACGGCGGGAGGGCTCCTACAATGAGCAGTTCTTC.